This T cell receptor (beta chain) was identified during a study of T cell repertoires in cytomegalovirus infection. MiXCR, run by TCRdb on the reads, gives a single entry per CDR3 protein. The sample lists about 740,000 distinct CDR3 sequences, roughly 35% occurring once. Study-level points and caveats: Clonotypes of TCR beta that were HLA-C-restricted and CMV-specific dominated the ex vivo response.

Comments on this clonotype: What it binds is unknown.

The CDR3 extends over 14 amino acids. V was clipped by 3 bases and J by 8 bases, with 16 bases between them. Germline-derived CDR1 and CDR2 are SEHNR and FQNEAQ (reference sequence). This clonotype was obtained from a human donor in good health (CMV status not recorded). Some clones in this sample may be carry-over from other donors' samples. The sequenced material came from PBMCs. The chain combines TRBV7-9 with TRBJ1-2, with D possibly being TRBD1 (6 bases). CDR3 sequence reads: CASSFDRRGEGYTF. CDR3 DNA sequence: TGTGCCAGCAGCTTTGACAGGCGTGGCGAGGGCTACACCTTC.